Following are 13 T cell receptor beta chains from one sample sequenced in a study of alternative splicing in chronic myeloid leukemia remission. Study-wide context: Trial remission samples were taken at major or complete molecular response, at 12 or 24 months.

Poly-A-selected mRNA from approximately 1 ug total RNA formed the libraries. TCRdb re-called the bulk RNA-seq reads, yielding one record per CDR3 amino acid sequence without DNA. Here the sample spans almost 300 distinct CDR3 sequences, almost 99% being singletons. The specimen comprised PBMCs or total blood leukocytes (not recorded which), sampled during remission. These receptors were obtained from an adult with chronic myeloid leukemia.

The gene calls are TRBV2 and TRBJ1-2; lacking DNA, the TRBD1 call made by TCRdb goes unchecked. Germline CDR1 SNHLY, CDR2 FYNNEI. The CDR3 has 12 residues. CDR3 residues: CASTGANYGYTF.

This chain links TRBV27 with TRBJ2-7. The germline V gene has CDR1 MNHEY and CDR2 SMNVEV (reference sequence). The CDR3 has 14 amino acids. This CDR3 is CASSLYSDQAEQYF.

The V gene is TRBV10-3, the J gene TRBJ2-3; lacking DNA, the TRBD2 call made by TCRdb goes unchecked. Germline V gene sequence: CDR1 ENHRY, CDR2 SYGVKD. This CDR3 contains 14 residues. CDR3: CAIRVGATRDTQYF.

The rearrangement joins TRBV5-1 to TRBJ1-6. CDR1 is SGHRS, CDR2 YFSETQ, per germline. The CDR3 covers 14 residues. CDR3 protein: CASSVTGNNSPLHF.

This CDR3 is CASSKSGFGNNEQFF. The V gene is TRBV7-2, the J gene TRBJ2-1; without DNA, the TCRdb call of TRBD2 cannot be checked. CDR3 size: 15 residues. Germline V gene lookup returns CDR1 SGHTA and CDR2 FQGNSA.

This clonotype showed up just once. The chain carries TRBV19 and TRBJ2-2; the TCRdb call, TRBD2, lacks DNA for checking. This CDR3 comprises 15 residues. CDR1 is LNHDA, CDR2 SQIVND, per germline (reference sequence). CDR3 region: CASSILLAGGQELFF.

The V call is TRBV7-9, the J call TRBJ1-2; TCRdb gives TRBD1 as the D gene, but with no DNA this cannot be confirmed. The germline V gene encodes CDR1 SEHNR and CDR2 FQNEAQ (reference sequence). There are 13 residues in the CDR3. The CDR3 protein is CASSLQGNYGYTF.

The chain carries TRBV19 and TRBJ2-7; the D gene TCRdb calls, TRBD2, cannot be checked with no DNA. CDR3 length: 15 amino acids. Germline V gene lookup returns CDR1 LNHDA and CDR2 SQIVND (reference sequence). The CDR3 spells CASRRTSGGTYEQYF.

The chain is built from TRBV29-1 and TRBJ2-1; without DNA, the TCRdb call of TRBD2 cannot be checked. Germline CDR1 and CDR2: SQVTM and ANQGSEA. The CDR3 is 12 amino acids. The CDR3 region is CSVVPGNNEQFF.

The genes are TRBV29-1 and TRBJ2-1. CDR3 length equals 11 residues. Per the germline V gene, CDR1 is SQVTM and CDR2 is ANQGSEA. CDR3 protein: CTARMVDEQFF.

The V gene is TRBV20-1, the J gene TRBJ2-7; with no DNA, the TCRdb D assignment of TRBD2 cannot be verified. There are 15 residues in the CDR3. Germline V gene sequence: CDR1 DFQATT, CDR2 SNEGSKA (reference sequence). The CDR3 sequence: CSASSAERQAYEQYF.

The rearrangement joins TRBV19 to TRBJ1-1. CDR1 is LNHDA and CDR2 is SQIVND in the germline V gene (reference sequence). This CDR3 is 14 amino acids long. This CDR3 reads CASRAQGEGTEAFF.

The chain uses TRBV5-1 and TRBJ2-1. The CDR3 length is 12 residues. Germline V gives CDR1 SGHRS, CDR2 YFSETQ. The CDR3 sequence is CASRFLVDEQFF.